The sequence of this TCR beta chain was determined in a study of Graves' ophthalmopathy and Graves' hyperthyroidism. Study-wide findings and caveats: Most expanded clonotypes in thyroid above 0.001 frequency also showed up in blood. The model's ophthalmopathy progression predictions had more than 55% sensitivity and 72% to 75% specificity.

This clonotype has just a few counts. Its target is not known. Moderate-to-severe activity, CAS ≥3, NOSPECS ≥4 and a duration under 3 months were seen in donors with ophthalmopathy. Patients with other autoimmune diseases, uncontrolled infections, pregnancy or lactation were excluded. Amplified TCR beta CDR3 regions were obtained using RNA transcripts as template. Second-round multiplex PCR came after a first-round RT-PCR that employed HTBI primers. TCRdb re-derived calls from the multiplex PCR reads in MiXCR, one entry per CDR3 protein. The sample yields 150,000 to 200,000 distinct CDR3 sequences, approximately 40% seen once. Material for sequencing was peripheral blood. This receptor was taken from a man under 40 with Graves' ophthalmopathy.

This CDR3 is CASHTGGDTEAFF. CDR3 nucleotide sequence: TGTGCCAGCCACACAGGGGGCGACACTGAAGCTTTCTTT. The chain couples TRBV27 to TRBJ1-1, with TRBD1 identical over 9 bases. This CDR3 contains 13 residues. The V gene end was trimmed by 8 bases and the J gene end by 3 bases; junction bases not matched to a gene: 4. Germline CDR1 and CDR2: MNHEY and SMNVEV (reference sequence).